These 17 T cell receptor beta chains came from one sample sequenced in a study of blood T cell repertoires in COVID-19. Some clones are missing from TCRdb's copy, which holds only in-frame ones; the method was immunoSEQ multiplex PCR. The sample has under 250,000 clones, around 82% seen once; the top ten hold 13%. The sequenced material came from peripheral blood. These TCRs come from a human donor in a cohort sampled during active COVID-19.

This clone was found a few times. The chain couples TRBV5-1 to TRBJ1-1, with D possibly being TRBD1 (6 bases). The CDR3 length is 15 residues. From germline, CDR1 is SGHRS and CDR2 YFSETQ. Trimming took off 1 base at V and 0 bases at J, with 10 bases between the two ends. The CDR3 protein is CASSLTGPMNTEAFF. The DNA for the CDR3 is TGCGCCAGCAGCTTGACAGGGCCTATGAACACTGAAGCTTTCTTT.

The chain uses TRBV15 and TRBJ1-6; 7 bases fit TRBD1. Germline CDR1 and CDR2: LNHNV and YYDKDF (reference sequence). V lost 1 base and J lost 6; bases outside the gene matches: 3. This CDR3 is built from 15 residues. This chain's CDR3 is CATSRVTGVNSPLHF. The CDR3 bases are TGTGCCACCAGCAGAGTAACAGGGGTTAATTCACCCCTCCACTTT.

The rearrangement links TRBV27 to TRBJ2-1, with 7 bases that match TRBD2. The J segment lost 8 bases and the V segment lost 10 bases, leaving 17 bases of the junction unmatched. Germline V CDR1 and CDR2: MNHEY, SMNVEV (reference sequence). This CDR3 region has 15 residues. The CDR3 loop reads CATYRDYNRLHEQFF. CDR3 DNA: TGTGCCACCTACCGGGACTACAATCGTCTACATGAGCAGTTCTTC.

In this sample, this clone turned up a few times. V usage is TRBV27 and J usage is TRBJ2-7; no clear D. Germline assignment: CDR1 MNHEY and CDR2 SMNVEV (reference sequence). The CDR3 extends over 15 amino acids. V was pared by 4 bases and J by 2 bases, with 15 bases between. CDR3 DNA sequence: TGTGCCAGCAGTTCCCCCCACGGCGGAACCTACGAGCAGTACTTC. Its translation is CASSSPHGGTYEQYF.

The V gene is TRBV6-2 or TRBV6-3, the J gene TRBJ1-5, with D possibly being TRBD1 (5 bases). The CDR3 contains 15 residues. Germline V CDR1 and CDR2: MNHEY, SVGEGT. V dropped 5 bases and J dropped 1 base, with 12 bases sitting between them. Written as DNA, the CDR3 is TGTGCCAGCAGTCCAAGCGGGGCGAGCAATCAGCCCCAGCATTTT. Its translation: CASSPSGASNQPQHF.

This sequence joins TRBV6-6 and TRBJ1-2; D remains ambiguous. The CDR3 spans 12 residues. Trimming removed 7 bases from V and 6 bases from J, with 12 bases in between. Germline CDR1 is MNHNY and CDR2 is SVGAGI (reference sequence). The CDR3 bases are TGTGCCAGCAACCAGGCCCTCGATGGCTACACCTTC. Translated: CASNQALDGYTF.

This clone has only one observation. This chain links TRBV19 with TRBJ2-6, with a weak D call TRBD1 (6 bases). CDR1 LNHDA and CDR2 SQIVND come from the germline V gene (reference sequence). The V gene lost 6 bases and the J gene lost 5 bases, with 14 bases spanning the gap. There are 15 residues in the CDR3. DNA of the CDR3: TGTGCCAGTAGACTCGACAGGTCCTGGGCCAACGTCCTGACTTTC. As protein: CASRLDRSWANVLTF.

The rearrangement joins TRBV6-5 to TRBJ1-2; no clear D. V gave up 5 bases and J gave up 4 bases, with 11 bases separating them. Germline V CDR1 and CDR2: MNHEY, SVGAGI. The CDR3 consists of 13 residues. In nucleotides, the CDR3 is TGTGCCAGCAGTCCCCGTAACTCCTATGGCTACACCTTC. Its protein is CASSPRNSYGYTF.

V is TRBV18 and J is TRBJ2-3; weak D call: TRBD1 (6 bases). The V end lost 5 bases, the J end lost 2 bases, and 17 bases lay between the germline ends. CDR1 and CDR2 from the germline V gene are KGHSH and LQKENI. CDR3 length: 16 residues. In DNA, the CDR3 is TGTGCCAGCTCATCCCGGACAGTCGGATACACAGATACGCAGTATTTT. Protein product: CASSSRTVGYTDTQYF. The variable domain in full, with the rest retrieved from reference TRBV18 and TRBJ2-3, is NAGVMQNPRHLVRRRGQEARLRCSPMKGHSHVYWYRQLPEEGLKFMVYLQKENIIDESGMPKERFSAEFPKEGPSILRIQQVVRGDSAAYFCASSSRTVGYTDTQYFGPGTRLTVL.

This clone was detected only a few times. CDR3 coding DNA: TGTGCCAGCAGCGGTGACAGAAATAGTGAAGCTTTCTTT. It yields the protein CASSGDRNSEAFF. The J gene is TRBJ1-1, the V gene TRBV5-4; a possible D gene is TRBD1 (5 bases). Germline V lookup: CDR1 SGHNT, CDR2 YYREEE (reference sequence). Trimming stripped 4 bases from V and 7 bases from J, with 14 bases between. CDR3 length: 13 residues.

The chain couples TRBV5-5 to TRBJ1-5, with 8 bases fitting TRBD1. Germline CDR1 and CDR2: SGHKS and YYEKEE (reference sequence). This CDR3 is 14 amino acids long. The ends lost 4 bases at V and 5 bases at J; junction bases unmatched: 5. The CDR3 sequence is CASSGVTGDQPQHF. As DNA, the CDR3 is TGTGCCAGCAGCGGGGTGACAGGGGATCAGCCCCAGCATTTT.

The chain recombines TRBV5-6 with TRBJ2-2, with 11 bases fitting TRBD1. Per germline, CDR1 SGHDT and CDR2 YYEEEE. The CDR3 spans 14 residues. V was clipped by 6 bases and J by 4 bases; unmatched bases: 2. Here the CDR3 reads CASIGTGGTGELFF. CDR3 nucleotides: TGTGCCAGCATCGGGACAGGGGGCACCGGGGAGCTGTTTTTT.

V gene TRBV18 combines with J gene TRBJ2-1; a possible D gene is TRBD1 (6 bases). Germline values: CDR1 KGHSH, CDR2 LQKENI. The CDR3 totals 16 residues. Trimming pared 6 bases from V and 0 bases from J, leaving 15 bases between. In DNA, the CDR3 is TGTGCCAGCTCCCTCACCAGGGGAAGCTCCTACAATGAGCAGTTCTTC. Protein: CASSLTRGSSYNEQFF.

The CDR3 DNA is TGTGCCATCAGTGGGAGAACCGGGAATGGCTACACCTTC. It codes for CAISGRTGNGYTF. This sequence joins TRBV10-3 and TRBJ1-2, with unresolved D. The V end lost 4 bases, the J end lost 6 bases, and 12 bases lay between the germline ends. Germline V gene lookup returns CDR1 ENHRY and CDR2 SYGVKD. The CDR3 runs 13 residues.

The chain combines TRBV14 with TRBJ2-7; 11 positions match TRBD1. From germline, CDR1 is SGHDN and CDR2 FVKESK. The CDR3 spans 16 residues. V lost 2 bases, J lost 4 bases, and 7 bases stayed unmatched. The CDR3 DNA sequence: TGTGCCAGCAGCCAACTAGGACAGGGGGCATGGTACGAGCAGTACTTC. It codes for CASSQLGQGAWYEQYF.

The CDR3: CASSFAGALAGELFF. For the CDR3, the DNA is TGTGCCAGCAGTTTCGCGGGAGCTCTTGCCGGGGAGCTGTTTTTT. The rearrangement links TRBV28 to TRBJ2-2, with TRBD2 matching over 7 bases. The CDR3 loop spans 15 amino acids. Germline V gene lookup returns CDR1 MDHEN and CDR2 SYDVKM. The V and J ends lost 3 bases and 6 bases, in that order; junction bases with no gene match: 7.

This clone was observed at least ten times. The CDR3 DNA reads TGTGCCAGCTCACCAGAGATGAACACTGAAGCTTTCTTT. It specifies CASSPEMNTEAFF. The J gene is TRBJ1-1, the V gene TRBV18; D is undetermined. Germline lookup yields CDR1 KGHSH and CDR2 LQKENI. Trimming stripped 2 bases from V and 0 bases from J, with 4 bases between. CDR3 length: 13 residues. The full variable domain, its missing parts supplied by reference TRBV18 and TRBJ1-1, is NAGVMQNPRHLVRRRGQEARLRCSPMKGHSHVYWYRQLPEEGLKFMVYLQKENIIDESGMPKERFSAEFPKEGPSILRIQQVVRGDSAAYFCASSPEMNTEAFFGQGTRLTVV.